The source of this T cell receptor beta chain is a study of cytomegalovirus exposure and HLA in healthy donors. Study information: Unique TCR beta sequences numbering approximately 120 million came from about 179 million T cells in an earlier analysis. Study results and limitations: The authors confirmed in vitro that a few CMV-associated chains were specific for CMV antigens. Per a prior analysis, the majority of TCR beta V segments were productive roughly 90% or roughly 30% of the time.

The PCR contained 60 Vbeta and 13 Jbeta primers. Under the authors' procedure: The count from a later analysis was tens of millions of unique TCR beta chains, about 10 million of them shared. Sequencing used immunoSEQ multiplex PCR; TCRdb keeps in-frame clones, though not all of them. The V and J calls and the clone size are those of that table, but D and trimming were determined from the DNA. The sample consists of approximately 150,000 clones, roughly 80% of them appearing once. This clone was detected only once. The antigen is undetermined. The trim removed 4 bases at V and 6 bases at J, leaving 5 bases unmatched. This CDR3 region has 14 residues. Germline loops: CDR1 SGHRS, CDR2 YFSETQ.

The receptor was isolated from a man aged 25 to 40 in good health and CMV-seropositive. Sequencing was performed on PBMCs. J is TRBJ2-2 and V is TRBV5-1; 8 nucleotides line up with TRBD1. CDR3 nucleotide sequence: TGCGCCAGCAGCCCGGACAGGGTAGCCGGGGAGCTGTTTTTT. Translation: CASSPDRVAGELFF.